This TCR beta chain was documented in a study of untreated major depressive disorder. Broader study findings: Only three preselected Vbeta families were compared in sequencing.

All participants were of European descent. A note on this clone: Its antigen is not known.

Using immunoSEQ multiplex PCR, the repertoire was profiled, and TCRdb retains in-frame clones only, with some absent. The data contain 15,000 to 20,000 clones, around 85% of them seen just once; the ten biggest clones take up 0.82%. Sequencing input: CD4+ T cells from PBMCs. The receptor was isolated from a woman in her twenties or thirties in good health.

The CDR3 sequence is CASRIRGIAKNIQYF. CDR3 coding DNA: TGTGCCAGCAGGATACGGGGGATAGCCAAAAACATTCAGTACTTC. The J gene is TRBJ2-4, the V gene TRBV6-4; a weak D match, TRBD2 (6 bases). The CDR3 sequence is 15 residues long. V was trimmed by 6 bases and J by 0 bases, leaving 12 bases between them. Germline-derived CDR1 and CDR2 are MRHNA and SNTAGT.